These 26 T cell receptor beta chains came from one sample sequenced in a study of T cell responses to AZD1222 COVID-19 vaccine (dated by TCRdb to the early 2020s). The method was the immunoSEQ multiplex PCR assay. The table was pulled from immuneACCESS by TCRdb, which kept in-frame rearrangements only. Such tables lose some clones; where checked, under half of the loss comes from unresolved V genes, and the rest has no known cause. For this sample the table gives some 98,000 clones, of which about 88% were detected only once. Jointly, the top ten make up about 15% of the sample. In the paper's terms, the time point label means: about 28 days (+/-7) after the second vaccine dose. The specimen was peripheral blood, collected 28 days after the second AZD1222 dose. The receptors derive from an adult who received the AZD1222 COVID-19 vaccine.

The chain's CDR3 is CATSTEGTGTGGPTDTQYF. The CDR3 DNA reads as TGTGCCACCAGCACAGAGGGCACAGGGACGGGAGGGCCAACCGATACGCAGTATTTT. The V and J genes are TRBV15 and TRBJ2-3; 8 bases line up with TRBD2. This CDR3 comprises 19 residues. V lost 4 bases to trimming and J lost 6 bases; unmatched junction nucleotides: 21. CDR1 is LNHNV, CDR2 YYDKDF, per germline (reference sequence). The whole variable domain, remainder taken from reference TRBV15 and TRBJ2-3, is DAMVIQNPRYQVTQFGKPVTLSCSQTLNHNVMYWYQQKSSQAPKLLFHYYDKDFNNEADTPDNFQSRRPNTSFCFLDIRSPGLGDTAMYLCATSTEGTGTGGPTDTQYFGPGTRLTVL.

The V gene is TRBV5-1, the J gene TRBJ1-1; D unresolved. Trimming removed 4 bases at V and 1 base at J, with 14 bases between. Germline V gene data show CDR1 as SGHRS and CDR2 as YFSETQ. This CDR3 region has 15 residues. Here the CDR3 reads CASSRPSSENTEAFF. DNA for the CDR3: TGCGCCAGCAGCCGCCCCAGTAGCGAGAACACTGAAGCTTTCTTT.

This clone occurred once. The V gene is TRBV28, the J gene TRBJ1-6; D unclear. Germline CDR1 MDHEN, CDR2 SYDVKM. Trimming shortened V by 6 bases and J by 7 bases, and 16 bases separated the two germline ends. This CDR3 comprises 15 residues. CDR3: CASSSPGAVNSPLHF. CDR3 sequence (DNA): TGTGCCAGCAGCTCCCCGGGAGCCGTCAATTCACCCCTCCACTTT.

The V and J genes are TRBV5-1 and TRBJ2-5, with 13 bases lining up with TRBD2. The CDR3 consists of 17 residues. Germline assignment: CDR1 SGHRS and CDR2 YFSETQ. The junction had 7 bases not matched to a gene; V was cut back by 1 base and J by 4 bases. The DNA of the CDR3 is TGCGCCAGCAGCTTGAAGACTAGCGGGAGGCTGGTAGAGACCCAGTACTTC. This encodes CASSLKTSGRLVETQYF.

This chain joins TRBV3-1 (or the pseudogene TRBV3-2) and TRBJ2-2; 7 bases align to TRBD2. Germline trimming cut 3 bases from V and 3 bases from J; bases unmatched to any gene: 13. Per the germline V gene, CDR1 is LGHDT and CDR2 is YNNKEL (reference sequence). The CDR3 is 18 amino acids. The CDR3 reads CASSHRQWGGYDTGELFF. In DNA form, the CDR3 reads TGTGCCAGCAGCCATCGACAATGGGGAGGGTATGACACCGGGGAGCTGTTTTTT.

The chain is built from TRBV2 and TRBJ1-5, with 9 bases matching TRBD1. This CDR3 region has 15 residues. Germline CDR1 is SNHLY and CDR2 is FYNNEI. After removal of 2 bases from V and 9 bases from J, the junction contained 8 bases not matched to a gene. CDR3 residues: CASSELGQGQLPQHF. The CDR3 coding sequence is TGTGCCAGCAGTGAACTGGGACAGGGACAATTGCCCCAGCATTTT.

This clone has only one observation. This chain links TRBV9 with TRBJ2-7, with unresolved D. Germline loops: CDR1 SGDLS, CDR2 YYNGEE. This CDR3 comprises 14 residues. V lost 3 bases and J lost 0, with 10 bases in between. For the CDR3, the DNA is TGTGCCAGCAGCGCGGTCTGGAGCTCCTACGAGCAGTACTTC. It encodes CASSAVWSSYEQYF. Drawing the rest from reference TRBV9 and TRBJ2-7, the complete variable domain is DSGVTQTPKHLITATGQRVTLRCSPRSGDLSVYWYQQSLDQGLQFLIQYYNGEERAKGNILERFSAQQFPDLHSELNLSSLELGDSALYFCASSAVWSSYEQYFGPGTRLTVT.

CDR3 sequence reads: CASSVYPGGNPNTGELFF. CDR3 in DNA: TGTGCCAGCAGTGTATACCCGGGGGGGAATCCTAACACCGGGGAGCTGTTTTTT. The chain recombines TRBV2 with TRBJ2-2; 8 positions agree with TRBD2. With 4 bases clipped from V and 2 bases from J, the junction kept 12 bases outside the gene matches. Germline values: CDR1 SNHLY, CDR2 FYNNEI. CDR3 length: 18 residues.

The V gene is TRBV6-2 or TRBV6-3, the J gene TRBJ1-2; D ambiguous. Germline assignment: CDR1 MNHEY and CDR2 SVGEGT. The CDR3 spans 13 residues. V lost 4 bases, J lost 6 bases, and 12 bases lay in between. This CDR3 reads CASSSHLTDGYTF. The CDR3 DNA sequence: TGTGCCAGCAGTTCACACCTTACGGATGGCTACACCTTC.

The chain joins TRBV3-1 (or the pseudogene TRBV3-2) to TRBJ1-4; D call uncertain. Between the trimmed V and J ends, which lost 3 bases and 8 bases, there was a span of 10 bases. From germline, CDR1 is LGHDT and CDR2 YNNKEL (reference sequence). This CDR3 spans 13 amino acids. DNA for the CDR3: TGTGCCAGCAGCCAGTCCTTTGGGGAAAAACTGTTTTTT. Amino acid sequence: CASSQSFGEKLFF.

The chain employs TRBV12-3 or TRBV12-4 and TRBJ2-7; perhaps TRBD2 as D (6 bases). The CDR3 runs to 12 residues. Between the trimmed V and J ends, which lost 3 bases and 5 bases, there was a span of 8 bases. For the CDR3, the DNA is TGTGCCAGCAGTTTTGGAGGGGACGAGCAGTACTTC. It codes for CASSFGGDEQYF.

This chain uses TRBV3-1 (or the pseudogene TRBV3-2) with TRBJ1-6; D is ambiguous. The V end was cut by 1 base, the J end by 9 bases, with 4 bases between. Germline CDR1 is LGHDT and CDR2 is YNNKEL (reference sequence). This CDR3 has 12 amino acids. This chain's CDR3 is CASSQGGSPLHF. In nucleotides, the CDR3 is TGTGCCAGCAGCCAAGGGGGTTCACCCCTCCACTTT.

This chain connects TRBV6-2 or TRBV6-3 to TRBJ2-5; weak D call: TRBD2 (5 bases). The CDR3 spans 15 residues. V shed 5 bases and J shed 4 bases, with 17 bases lying between them. Germline V gene sequence: CDR1 MNHEY, CDR2 SVGEGT. CDR3 DNA sequence: TGTGCCAGCAGTCCGCTAGGTGGGAGTGGAGAGACCCAGTACTTC. Amino acid sequence: CASSPLGGSGETQYF.

The genes are TRBV12-5 and TRBJ2-1; D not certain. The CDR3 contains 12 residues. Between the trimmed V and J ends, which lost 4 bases and 10 bases, there was a span of 11 bases. Germline CDR1 LGHNT, CDR2 FRNRAP. CDR3 residues: CASGSPLREQFF. The CDR3 DNA reads TGTGCTAGTGGTTCCCCTTTAAGGGAGCAGTTCTTC. Based on the CDR3 plus reference TRBV12-5 and TRBJ2-1, the full variable domain is DARVTQTPRHKVTEMGQEVTMRCQPILGHNTVFWYRQTMMQGLELLAYFRNRAPLDDSGMPKDRFSAEMPDATLATLKIQPSEPRDSAVYFCASGSPLREQFFGPGTRLTVL.

This chain joins TRBV29-1 and TRBJ2-7; TRBD2 matches 9 bases. Trimming cost V 5 bases and J 6 bases; bases outside gene matches: 8. Germline V lookup: CDR1 SQVTM, CDR2 ANQGSEA. The CDR3 is 13 amino acids. CDR3 sequence (DNA): TGCAGCGTTAGACTAGCGGTGAGGGCCGAGCAGTACTTC. This sequence encodes CSVRLAVRAEQYF.

The rearrangement uses TRBV6-5 and TRBJ1-2; maybe TRBD1 (6 bases). The germline V and J ends were trimmed by 1 base and 7 bases, with 16 bases remaining between them. This CDR3 contains 15 residues. From germline, CDR1 is MNHEY and CDR2 SVGAGI. The CDR3 region is CASSYWKAGGSGYTF. In DNA form, the CDR3 reads TGTGCCAGCAGTTACTGGAAGGCTGGGGGCAGTGGCTACACCTTC.

V and J are TRBV5-1 and TRBJ2-3, with TRBD1 identical over 10 bases. The trim removed 3 bases at V and 4 bases at J, leaving 5 bases unmatched. This CDR3 is built from 15 residues. Germline-derived CDR1 and CDR2 are SGHRS and YFSETQ. The CDR3 here is CASSSRTGGADTQYF. The CDR3 DNA follows: TGCGCCAGCAGCTCCCGGACAGGGGGGGCAGATACGCAGTATTTT.

This clone was counted a single time. The chain joins TRBV30 to TRBJ1-5; tentative D call: TRBD1 (5 bases). This CDR3 has 14 amino acids. Germline CDR1 GTSNPN, CDR2 SVGIG (reference sequence). Trimming shortened V by 3 bases and J by 2 bases, and 11 bases separated the two germline ends. In nucleotides, the CDR3 is TGTGCCTGGAGCGGGGGAGGGGGCAATCAGCCCCAGCATTTT. It specifies CAWSGGGGNQPQHF.

V is TRBV18 and J is TRBJ1-1; D is possibly TRBD1 (6 bases). Germline CDR1 and CDR2: KGHSH and LQKENI. This CDR3 region has 13 residues. V dropped 5 bases and J dropped 4 bases, with 11 bases sitting between them. DNA for the CDR3: TGTGCCAGCTCATCAGGGGAAGGCACTGAAGCTTTCTTT. Encoded protein: CASSSGEGTEAFF. Using reference TRBV18 and TRBJ1-1 for the parts outside the CDR3, the full variable domain is NAGVMQNPRHLVRRRGQEARLRCSPMKGHSHVYWYRQLPEEGLKFMVYLQKENIIDESGMPKERFSAEFPKEGPSILRIQQVVRGDSAAYFCASSSGEGTEAFFGQGTRLTVV.

The CDR3 sequence: CAISDRGDSGNTIYF. The CDR3 DNA sequence: TGTGCCATCAGCGATAGGGGGGACTCTGGAAACACCATATATTTT. The V and J genes are TRBV10-3 and TRBJ1-3; tentative D call: TRBD1 (6 bases). This CDR3 has 15 amino acids. The germline CDR1 and CDR2 sequences are ENHRY and SYGVKD. With 6 bases removed from V and 0 bases from J, the gap between germline ends came to 12 bases.

CDR3 nucleotide sequence: TGTGCCAGCAGCCCCCAGCTAGGGTCGACAGATACGCAGTATTTT. Protein: CASSPQLGSTDTQYF. This chain connects TRBV6-5 to TRBJ2-3; D is ambiguous. Between the trimmed V and J ends, which lost 6 bases and 3 bases, there was a span of 16 bases. Germline-derived CDR1 and CDR2 are MNHEY and SVGAGI. CDR3 length: 15 amino acids.

This clone is a singleton in its sample. This sequence joins TRBV19 and TRBJ1-5; the D gene is possibly TRBD1 (5 bases). CDR1 is LNHDA and CDR2 is SQIVND in the germline V gene (reference sequence). V lost 5 bases, J lost 4 bases, and 12 bases lay in between. The CDR3 is 14 residues long. The DNA of the CDR3 is TGTGCCAGTAGTTTCTGGGGACGAAATCAGCCCCAGCATTTT. Encoded protein: CASSFWGRNQPQHF.

This chain uses TRBV30 with TRBJ1-2, with D maybe TRBD1 (5 bases). The V gene's germline CDR1 is GTSNPN and CDR2 SVGIG (reference sequence). The CDR3 covers 13 residues. V was trimmed by 4 bases and J by 7 bases, leaving 16 bases between them. This CDR3 reads CAWTSSGARGYTF. The DNA of the CDR3 is TGTGCCTGGACCTCATCCGGGGCGCGTGGCTACACCTTC.

The chain has TRBV23-1 and TRBJ1-2; TRBD1 matches at 9 bases. TRBV23-1 counts as an open reading frame of uncertain function. The trim removed 6 bases at V and 4 bases at J, leaving 6 bases unmatched. The CDR3 runs 14 residues. In nucleotides, the CDR3 is TGCGCCAGCAGCCTGACAGGGGGAGGCTATGGCTACACCTTC. This codes for CASSLTGGGYGYTF.

The chain joins TRBV24-1 to TRBJ1-2; D is undetermined. Trimming removed 4 bases from V and 7 bases from J, with 9 bases in between. The CDR3 runs to 12 residues. Germline CDR1 reads KGHDR; CDR2 reads SFDVKD. CDR3 protein: CATSETEAGYTF. For the CDR3, the DNA is TGTGCCACCAGTGAGACCGAGGCTGGCTACACCTTC.

The chain couples TRBV24-1 to TRBJ1-1; 8 bases match TRBD1. Trimming at V came to 4 bases and at J to 0 bases, leaving 3 bases not matched to a gene. CDR1 and CDR2 (germline): KGHDR, SFDVKD. The CDR3 is 15 residues long. The CDR3: CATSETGDVNTEAFF. CDR3 in DNA: TGTGCCACCAGTGAGACAGGGGACGTGAACACTGAAGCTTTCTTT.